These 2 T cell receptor beta chains came from one sample sequenced in a study of graft-versus-host responses after intestinal transplantation. Sequencing used immunoSEQ multiplex PCR; TCRdb keeps in-frame clones, though not all of them. In the table there are 20,000 to 25,000 clones, approximately 93% of which are singletons. Source: PBMCs, taken 156 days after intestinal transplant. These receptors all come from a human patient who received an intestinal transplant, so some T cells may come from the graft donor.

The genes are TRBV7-6 and TRBJ2-1, with D possibly TRBD1 on 5 matching bases. The CDR3 extends over 16 amino acids. Germline CDR1 SGHVS, CDR2 FNYEAQ. The ends were cut back, 1 base at V and 0 bases at J, with 10 bases in the middle. This CDR3 is CASSLEGPNSYNEQFF. CDR3 in DNA: TGTGCCAGCAGCTTAGAGGGGCCTAACTCCTACAATGAGCAGTTCTTC.

This chain joins TRBV6-6 and TRBJ2-7; D might be TRBD1 or TRBD2, each matching 7 bases. CDR1 MNHNY and CDR2 SVGAGI come from the germline V gene (reference sequence). Trimming left V 1 base short and J 7 bases short, with 14 bases between. The CDR3 is 14 amino acids. The CDR3 reads CASSYYKAGQEQYF. The DNA of the CDR3 is TGTGCCAGCAGTTACTATAAAGCGGGACAGGAGCAGTACTTC.